The sequence of this TCR beta chain was determined in a study of T-cell memory formation after mild COVID-19. The CDR3 runs to 15 residues. Germline lookup yields CDR1 LGHNA and CDR2 YNFKEQ. V was shortened by 0 bases and J by 3 bases, with 11 bases between the two germline ends. This clonotype turned up a few times. Each CDR3 protein gets one entry after TCRdb re-called the 5' RACE reads with MiXCR. The repertoire holds 550,000 to 700,000 distinct CDR3 sequences, with roughly 18% as singletons. The rearrangement joins TRBV4-2 to TRBJ1-1; D gene uncertain. This receptor was identified in an adult woman who had mild COVID-19 (a few samples of this study predate the infection). Cell type and time point are not known. Sequencing was done on a sample of PBMCs or a T cell subset sorted from them (not recorded which). The CDR3 reads CASSQESASYTEAFF. CDR3 coding DNA: TGTGCCAGCAGCCAAGAGTCGGCCAGCTACACTGAAGCTTTCTTT.